Sequencing of this T cell receptor beta chain was carried out in a study of glioma-infiltrating T cells. This clonotype was detected many times. CDR1 is MNHEY and CDR2 is SMNVEV in the germline V gene (reference sequence). This CDR3 is built from 14 residues. Trimming took 2 bases from V and 3 from J, leaving 11 bases between them. Amplification of TCR alpha and beta CDR3 regions from RNA used iRepertoire nested multiplex PCR. In TCRdb, the multiplex PCR reads were re-called with MiXCR into one record per CDR3 protein. This table holds about 400,000 distinct CDR3 sequences, roughly two fifths found once.

This chain uses TRBV27 with TRBJ2-7; maybe TRBD2 (5 bases). The sequencing input was glioma tissue, nonneoplastic brain tissue, or PBMCs (not recorded which). The clonotype was recovered from a human donor with low-grade glioma or glioblastoma, undergoing nonglioma brain surgery, or in good health (not recorded which). The CDR3 sequence: CASSLVASLYEQYF. The CDR3 DNA sequence: TGTGCCAGCAGTTTAGTAGCGTCTCTCTACGAGCAGTACTTC.